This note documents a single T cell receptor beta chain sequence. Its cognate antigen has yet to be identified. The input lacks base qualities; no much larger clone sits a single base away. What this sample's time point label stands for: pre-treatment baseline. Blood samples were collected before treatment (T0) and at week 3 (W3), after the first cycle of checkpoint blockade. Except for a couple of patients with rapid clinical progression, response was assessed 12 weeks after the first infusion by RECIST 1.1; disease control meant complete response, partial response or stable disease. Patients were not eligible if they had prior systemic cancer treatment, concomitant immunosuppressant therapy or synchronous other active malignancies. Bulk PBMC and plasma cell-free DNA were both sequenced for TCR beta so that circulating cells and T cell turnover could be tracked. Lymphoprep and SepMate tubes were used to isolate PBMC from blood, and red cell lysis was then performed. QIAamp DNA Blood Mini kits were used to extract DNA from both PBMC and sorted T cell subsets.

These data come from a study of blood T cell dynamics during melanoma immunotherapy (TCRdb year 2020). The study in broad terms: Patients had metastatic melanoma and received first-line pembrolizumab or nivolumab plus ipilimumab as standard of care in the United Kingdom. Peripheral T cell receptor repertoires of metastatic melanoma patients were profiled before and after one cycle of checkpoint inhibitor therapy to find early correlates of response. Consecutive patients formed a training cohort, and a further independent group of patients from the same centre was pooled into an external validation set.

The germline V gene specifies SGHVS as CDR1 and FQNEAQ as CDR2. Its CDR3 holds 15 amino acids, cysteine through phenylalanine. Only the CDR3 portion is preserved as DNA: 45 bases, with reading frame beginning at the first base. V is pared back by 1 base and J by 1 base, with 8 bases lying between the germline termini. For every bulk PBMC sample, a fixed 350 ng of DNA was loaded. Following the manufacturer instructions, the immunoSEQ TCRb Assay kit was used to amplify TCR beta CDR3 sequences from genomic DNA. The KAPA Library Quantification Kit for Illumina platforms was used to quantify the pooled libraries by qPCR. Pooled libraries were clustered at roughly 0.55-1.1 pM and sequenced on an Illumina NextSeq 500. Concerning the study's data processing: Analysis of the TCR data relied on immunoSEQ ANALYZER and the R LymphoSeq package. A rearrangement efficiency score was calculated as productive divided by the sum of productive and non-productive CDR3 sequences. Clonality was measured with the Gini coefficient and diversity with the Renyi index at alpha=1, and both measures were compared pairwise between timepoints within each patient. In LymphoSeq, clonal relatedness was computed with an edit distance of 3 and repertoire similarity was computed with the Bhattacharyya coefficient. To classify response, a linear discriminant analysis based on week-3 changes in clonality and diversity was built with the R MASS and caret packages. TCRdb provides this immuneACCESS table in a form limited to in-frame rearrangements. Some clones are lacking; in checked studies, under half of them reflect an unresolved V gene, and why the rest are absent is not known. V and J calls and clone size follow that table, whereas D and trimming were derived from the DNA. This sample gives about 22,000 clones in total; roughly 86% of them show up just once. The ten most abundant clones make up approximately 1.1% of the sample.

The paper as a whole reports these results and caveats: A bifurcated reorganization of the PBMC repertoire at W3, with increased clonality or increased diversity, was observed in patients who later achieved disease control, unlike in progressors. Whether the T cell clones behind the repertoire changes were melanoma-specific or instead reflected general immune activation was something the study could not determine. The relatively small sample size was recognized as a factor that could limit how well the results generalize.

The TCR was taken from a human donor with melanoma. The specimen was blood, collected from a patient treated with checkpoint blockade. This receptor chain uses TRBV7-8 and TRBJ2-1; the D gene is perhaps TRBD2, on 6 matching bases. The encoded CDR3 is CASSLERVSYNEQFF. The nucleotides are TGTGCCAGCAGCTTAGAGCGGGTGTCCTACAATGAGCAGTTCTTC.